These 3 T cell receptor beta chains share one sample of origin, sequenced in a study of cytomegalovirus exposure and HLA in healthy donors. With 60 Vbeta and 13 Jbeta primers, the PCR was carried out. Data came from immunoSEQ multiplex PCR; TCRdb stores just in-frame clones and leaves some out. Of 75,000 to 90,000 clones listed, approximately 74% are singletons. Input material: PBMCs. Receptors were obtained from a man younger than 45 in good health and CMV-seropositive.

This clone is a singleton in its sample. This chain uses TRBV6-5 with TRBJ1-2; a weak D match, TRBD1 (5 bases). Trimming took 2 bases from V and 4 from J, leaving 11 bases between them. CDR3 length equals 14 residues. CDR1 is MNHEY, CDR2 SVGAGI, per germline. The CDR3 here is CASSYGPGSYGYTF. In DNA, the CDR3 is TGTGCCAGCAGTTACGGTCCAGGGTCCTATGGCTACACCTTC.

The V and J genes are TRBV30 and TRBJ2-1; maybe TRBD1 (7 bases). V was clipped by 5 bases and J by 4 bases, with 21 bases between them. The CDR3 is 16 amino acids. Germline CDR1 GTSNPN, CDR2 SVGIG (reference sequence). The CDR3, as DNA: TGTGCCTGGGGCAGGGGGTCTAGCGAACTTTACAATGAGCAGTTCTTC. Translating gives CAWGRGSSELYNEQFF.

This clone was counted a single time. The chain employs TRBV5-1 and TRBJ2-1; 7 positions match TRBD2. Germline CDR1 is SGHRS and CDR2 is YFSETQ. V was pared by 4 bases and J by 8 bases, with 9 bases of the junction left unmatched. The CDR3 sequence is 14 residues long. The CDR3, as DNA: TGCGCCAGCAGCGCCGGCCAAGGGAGGGATGAGCAGTTCTTC. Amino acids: CASSAGQGRDEQFF.